Reported below is one TCR beta chain. This specimen belongs to a study of control samples from healthy donors and cancer patients. This CDR3 has 13 residues. The V gene lost 6 bases and the J gene lost 3 bases, with 11 bases spanning the gap. CDR1 and CDR2 from the germline V gene are LNHDA and SQIVND (reference sequence). Assay: immunoSEQ multiplex PCR; the TCRdb copy retains only in-frame clones and omits some. The profile shows some 51,000 clones, 95% to 96% of them singletons. The sample was blood. The V and J genes are TRBV19 and TRBJ1-1; TRBD1 is a possible D gene (6 bases). This sequence originates from a woman aged 18 to 35 in good health. CDR3 nucleotide sequence: TGTGCCAGTAGGGCCGGGGGCTACACTGAAGCTTTCTTT. Encoded protein: CASRAGGYTEAFF.